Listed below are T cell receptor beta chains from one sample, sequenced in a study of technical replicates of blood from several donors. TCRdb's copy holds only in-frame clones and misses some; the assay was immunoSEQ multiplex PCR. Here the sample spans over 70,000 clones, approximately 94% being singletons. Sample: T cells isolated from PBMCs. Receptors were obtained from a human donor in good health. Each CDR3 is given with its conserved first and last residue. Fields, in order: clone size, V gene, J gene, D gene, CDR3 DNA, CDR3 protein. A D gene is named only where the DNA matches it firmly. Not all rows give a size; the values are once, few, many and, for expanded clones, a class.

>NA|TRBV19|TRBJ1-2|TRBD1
TGTGCCAGTAGTACCAAGACAGGGGACGGTAACTATGGCTACACCTTC
CASSTKTGDGNYGYTF
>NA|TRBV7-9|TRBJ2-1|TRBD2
TGTGCCAGCAGCCCATGGGCTAGCGGGAGCGAGGAGCAGTTCTTC
CASSPWASGSEEQFF
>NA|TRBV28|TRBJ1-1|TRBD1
TGTGCCAGCAGTTTAGGGACAGGATACACTGAAGCTTTCTTT
CASSLGTGYTEAFF
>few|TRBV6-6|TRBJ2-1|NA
TGTGCCAGCAGTTACGCAGACTACAATGAGCAGTTCTTC
CASSYADYNEQFF
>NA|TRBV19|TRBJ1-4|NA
TGTGCCAGTAGTGAGGGAGAAAAACTGTTTTTT
CASSEGEKLFF
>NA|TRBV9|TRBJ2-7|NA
TGTGCCAGCAGCGTCAACGCCGGGAGCCACGAGCAGTACTTC
CASSVNAGSHEQYF
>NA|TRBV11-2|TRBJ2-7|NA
TGTGCCAGCAGCTTAGGCGCAACCTACGAGCAGTACTTC
CASSLGATYEQYF
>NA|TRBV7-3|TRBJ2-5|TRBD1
TGTGCCAGCAGCTCGACAGGGGGCGGAGAGACCCAGTACTTC
CASSSTGGGETQYF
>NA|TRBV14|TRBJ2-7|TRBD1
TGTGCCAGCAGCTCAATCGGGACAGCGTCCTACGAGCAGTACTTC
CASSSIGTASYEQYF
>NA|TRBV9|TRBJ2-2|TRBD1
TGTGCCAGCAGCGTAGAGGGGGCGCCCACCGGGGAGCTGTTTTTT
CASSVEGAPTGELFF
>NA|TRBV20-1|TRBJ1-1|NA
TGCAGTGCGCCGGGGAACACTGAAGCTTTCTTT
CSAPGNTEAFF
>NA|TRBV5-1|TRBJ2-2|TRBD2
TGCGCCAGCAGCTTGGAACCTAGCGGGTCGGCCGGGGAGCTGTTTTTT
CASSLEPSGSAGELFF
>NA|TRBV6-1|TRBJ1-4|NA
TGTGCCACCAAACCGATCCGGGACATTAATGAAAAACTGTTTTTT
CATKPIRDINEKLFF
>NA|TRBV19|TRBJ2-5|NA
TGTGCCAGTAGTATAGTTTTGGACTACTTAGGGACCCAGTACTTC
CASSIVLDYLGTQYF
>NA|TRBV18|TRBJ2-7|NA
TGTGCCAGCTCACCACGCGGGGACCCCTACGAGCAGTACTTC
CASSPRGDPYEQYF
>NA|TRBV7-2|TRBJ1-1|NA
TGTGCCAGCAGCTTAGTCAATAATCCAGGTTACACTGAAGCTTTCTTT
CASSLVNNPGYTEAFF
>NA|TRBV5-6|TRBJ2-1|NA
TGTGCCAGCAGCCCCGAGACAGGCAATGAGCAGTTCTTC
CASSPETGNEQFF
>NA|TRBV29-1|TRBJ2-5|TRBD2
TGCAGCGTTGAATCTCGGCGGGAGGGCCTTGAGACCCAGTACTTC
CSVESRREGLETQYF
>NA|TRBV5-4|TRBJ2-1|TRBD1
TGTGCCAGCAGCGGGACAGGGGTAGGCGAGCAGTTCTTC
CASSGTGVGEQFF
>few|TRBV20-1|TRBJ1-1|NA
TGCAGTGCTACTATCAGCGCTGAAGCTTTCTTT
CSATISAEAFF
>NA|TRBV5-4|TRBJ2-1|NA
TGTGCCAGCAGCTGGGCGGGGTTTGAGCAGTTCTTC
CASSWAGFEQFF
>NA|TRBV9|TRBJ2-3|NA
TGTGCCAGCAGCGTAACCGACTATAGTTCAGATACGCAGTATTTT
CASSVTDYSSDTQYF
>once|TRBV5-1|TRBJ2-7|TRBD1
TGCGCCAGCAGCTTGGGAGGGCTCCAGGGGGACGAGCAGTACTTC
CASSLGGLQGDEQYF
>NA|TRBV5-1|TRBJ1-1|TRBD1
TGCGCCAGCAGCAACGAGAGGGACAGCTATGAAGCTTTCTTT
CASSNERDSYEAFF
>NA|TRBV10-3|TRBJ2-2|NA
TGTGCCATCAGTGGACAAGGGGGGGCGTGGGACGCCGGGGAGCTGTTTTTT
CAISGQGGAWDAGELFF
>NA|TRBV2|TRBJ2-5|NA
TGTGCCAGCAGGGAAGGGGGGGACGAGACCCAGTACTTC
CASREGGDETQYF
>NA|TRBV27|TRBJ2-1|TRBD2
TGTGCCAGCAGCCGACTAGCGGAAACCTACAATGAGCAGTTCTTC
CASSRLAETYNEQFF
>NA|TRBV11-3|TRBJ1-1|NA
TGTGCCAGCAGCTTAAACAGGCGGAACACTGAAGCTTTCTTT
CASSLNRRNTEAFF
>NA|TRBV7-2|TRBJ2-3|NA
TGTGCCAGCAGCCCCAACACAGATACGCAGTATTTT
CASSPNTDTQYF
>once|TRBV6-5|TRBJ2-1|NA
TGTGCCAGCAGTTACGGTTCGGCGGCTAATGGAAATGAGCAGTTCTTC
CASSYGSAANGNEQFF
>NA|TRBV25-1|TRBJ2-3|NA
TGTGCCAGCAGTGACCAAATGGATACGCAGTATTTT
CASSDQMDTQYF
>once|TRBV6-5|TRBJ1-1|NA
TGTGCCAGCAGTTACGGGGGCATGAACACTGAAGCTTTCTTT
CASSYGGMNTEAFF
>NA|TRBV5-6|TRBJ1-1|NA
TGTGCCAGCAGCTTGGTATTACCAGGGAAGAACACTGAAGCTTTCTTT
CASSLVLPGKNTEAFF
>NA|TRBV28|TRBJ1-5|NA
TGTGCCAGCAGCACCCTCGGGGGGCCTCAGCCCCAGCATTTT
CASSTLGGPQPQHF
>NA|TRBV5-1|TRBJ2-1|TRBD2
TGCGCCAGCAGCATAGGACTAGGACACAATGAGCAGTTCTTC
CASSIGLGHNEQFF
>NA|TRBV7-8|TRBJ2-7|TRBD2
TGTGCCAGCAGCTTCGGACTAGCGGGAGCGTACGAGCAGTACTTC
CASSFGLAGAYEQYF
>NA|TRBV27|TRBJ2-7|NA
TGTGCCAGCAGTCCAGGGGGGATAGGGGGTCCAAACGAGCAGTACTTC
CASSPGGIGGPNEQYF
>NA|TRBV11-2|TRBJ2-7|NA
TGTGCCAGCAGCTTAGGGACAGTAACCTACGAGCAGTACTTC
CASSLGTVTYEQYF
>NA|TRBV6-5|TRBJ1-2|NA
TGTGCCAGTGCCAGGGACATACTAAACTATGGCTACACCTTC
CASARDILNYGYTF
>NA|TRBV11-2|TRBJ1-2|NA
TGTGCCAGCACGGGGGACTATGGCTACACCTTC
CASTGDYGYTF
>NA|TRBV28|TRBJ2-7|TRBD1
TGTGCCAGCAGTTCCACAGGGGGGAGATACGAGCAGTACTTC
CASSSTGGRYEQYF
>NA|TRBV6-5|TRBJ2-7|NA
TGTGCCAGCAGCCCTTCTAGCGCCGAGCAGTACTTC
CASSPSSAEQYF
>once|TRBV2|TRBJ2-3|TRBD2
TGTGCCAGCAGCCAACTAGCGGGGGGCACAGATACGCAGTATTTT
CASSQLAGGTDTQYF
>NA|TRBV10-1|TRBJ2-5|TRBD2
TGCGCCAGCAAGACTAGCGGGAGGGCGGACGAGACCCAGTACTTC
CASKTSGRADETQYF
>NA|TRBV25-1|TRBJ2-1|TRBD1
TGTGCCAGCAGTGAATCAATAGGGGGCCACAATGAGCAGTTCTTC
CASSESIGGHNEQFF
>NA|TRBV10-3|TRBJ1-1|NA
TGTGCCATCAGTGAGATGGGGCAAGGAGCCACTGAAGCTTTCTTT
CAISEMGQGATEAFF
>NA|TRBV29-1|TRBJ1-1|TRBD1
TGCAGCGCGGGACAGGGGGCTTTTAACACTGAAGCTTTCTTT
CSAGQGAFNTEAFF
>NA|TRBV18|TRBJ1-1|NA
TGTGCCAGCTCACCCTTACAGAGGAACACTGAAGCTTTCTTT
CASSPLQRNTEAFF
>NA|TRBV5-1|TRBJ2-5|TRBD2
TGCGCCAGCAGCTTGGAAGGGACTAGCGGAGGGGAGACCCAGTACTTC
CASSLEGTSGGETQYF
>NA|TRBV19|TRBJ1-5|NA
TGTGCCAGTAGTATAGGAGGCAATCAGCCCCAGCATTTT
CASSIGGNQPQHF
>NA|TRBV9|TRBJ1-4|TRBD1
TGTGCCAGCAGCAACCACGGGACAGGGGGCTATGAAAAACTGTTTTTT
CASSNHGTGGYEKLFF
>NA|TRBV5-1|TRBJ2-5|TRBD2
TGCGCCAGCAGCACAAGCGGGAGTAGTGAGACCCAGTACTTC
CASSTSGSSETQYF